Described below is a single TCR beta chain sequence and its context. Its target is unknown. The data stem from a study of T cell repertoires in cytomegalovirus infection. Looked up from germline, CDR1 is LGHNT and CDR2 is FRNRAP. This CDR3 comprises 12 residues. The V end lost 4 bases, the J end lost 13 bases, and 14 bases lay between the germline ends. TCRdb analysed the reads with MiXCR anew, one entry per CDR3 protein. The sample contains some 800,000 distinct CDR3 sequences, approximately 30% of which appear only once. This TCR derives from a human donor in good health (CMV status not recorded). Some clones in this sample may be carry-over from other donors' samples. The genes are TRBV12-5 and TRBJ2-1; D possibly corresponds to TRBD2 (5 bases). Material: cultured CD8+ T cells from PBMCs, obtained from culture after CMV antigen stimulation. CDR3 loop: CASGSPHAGQFF. CDR3 coding DNA: TGTGCTAGTGGTTCCCCCCACGCGGGCCAGTTCTTC.